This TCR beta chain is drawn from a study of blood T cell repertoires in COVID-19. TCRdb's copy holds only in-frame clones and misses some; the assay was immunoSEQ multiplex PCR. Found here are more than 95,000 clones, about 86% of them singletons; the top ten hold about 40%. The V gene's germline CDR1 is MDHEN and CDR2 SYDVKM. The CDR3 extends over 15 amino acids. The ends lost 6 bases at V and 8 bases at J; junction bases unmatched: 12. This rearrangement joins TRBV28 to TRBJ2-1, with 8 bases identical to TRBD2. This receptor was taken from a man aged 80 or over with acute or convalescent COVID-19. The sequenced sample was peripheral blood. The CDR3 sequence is CASSPSRGGRDEQFF. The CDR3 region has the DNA TGTGCCAGCAGCCCAAGCCGGGGGGGTAGGGATGAGCAGTTCTTC.